The 28 T cell receptor beta chains presented below share a single source sample, sequenced in a study of post-analysis software for immune sequencing data. Points from the study as a whole: Patients had higher frequencies than controls of roughly 5 TRBV segments, including TRBV5-6, TRBV5-1 and TRBV20-1.

Every TCR beta cDNA library bore unique molecular identifiers. TCRdb passed the PCR reads through MiXCR, listing each CDR3 protein once. The sample shows hundreds of thousands of distinct CDR3 sequences, less than 35% of them seen only once. These TCRs' antigens remain unknown. Material for sequencing was blood. These receptors were obtained from a girl aged 5 to 17 with multiple sclerosis.

The chain recombines TRBV20-1 with TRBJ2-1; TRBD2 matches at 11 bases. The trim removed 6 bases at V and 8 bases at J, leaving 6 bases unmatched. Germline V gene sequence: CDR1 DFQATT, CDR2 SNEGSKA (reference sequence). The length of the CDR3 is 13 residues. CDR3 DNA: TGCAGTGCAACGACTAGCGGGGACTATGAGCAGTTCTTC. Its translation: CSATTSGDYEQFF.

V and J are TRBV6-2 or TRBV6-3 and TRBJ2-5; 11 positions match TRBD2. The CDR3 has 17 residues. J lost 1 base, V lost 2 bases, and 6 bases had no gene match. The germline V gene encodes CDR1 MNHEY and CDR2 SVGEGT. The CDR3: CASSYGRTSGLQETQYF. The CDR3 DNA sequence: TGTGCCAGCAGTTACGGTAGGACTAGCGGGCTCCAAGAGACCCAGTACTTC.

The chain carries TRBV7-2 and TRBJ1-1; D unresolved. This CDR3 contains 15 residues. Looked up from germline, CDR1 is SGHTA and CDR2 is FQGNSA. Trimming shortened V by 5 bases and J by 0 bases, and 13 bases separated the two germline ends. The DNA for the CDR3 is TGTGCCAGCAGCGTCGAGGGTACCGTGAACACTGAAGCTTTCTTT. Protein: CASSVEGTVNTEAFF.

There are many counts of this clonotype. The chain uses TRBV7-2 and TRBJ2-7, with TRBD2 as a possible D gene (7 bases). Germline V lookup: CDR1 SGHTA, CDR2 FQGNSA. There are 14 residues in the CDR3. Deletions cut 3 bases from V and 4 bases from J, with 13 bases between. The CDR3 coding sequence is TGTGCCAGCAGCTTGGGCGGGGGCCCATACGAGCAGTACTTC. Translated, it gives CASSLGGGPYEQYF.

This chain uses TRBV6-1 with TRBJ2-1, with a weak D call TRBD1 (5 bases). Germline V gene lookup returns CDR1 MNHNS and CDR2 SASEGT. The CDR3 spans 17 residues. The V end lost 8 bases, the J end lost 2 bases, and 22 bases lay between the germline ends. The CDR3, as DNA: TGTGCCAGCCGGGTCGTAGGGGTAAGGAGTACCTACAATGAGCAGTTCTTC. Its protein product is CASRVVGVRSTYNEQFF.

This chain's CDR3 is CSAASFLDEQYF. DNA of the CDR3: TGCAGTGCCGCAAGTTTTCTCGACGAGCAGTACTTC. The chain couples TRBV20-1 to TRBJ2-7; no reliable D call. This CDR3 is built from 12 residues. Trimming stripped 6 bases from V and 5 bases from J, with 14 bases between. In germline, CDR1 is DFQATT, CDR2 SNEGSKA (reference sequence).

The chain joins TRBV24-1 to TRBJ2-1; 7 bases are shared with TRBD1. Germline trimming cut 4 bases from V and 14 bases from J; bases unmatched to any gene: 7. Germline V lookup: CDR1 KGHDR, CDR2 SFDVKD. The CDR3 totals 12 residues. CDR3 protein: CATSEQPGQKFF. In DNA form, the CDR3 reads TGTGCCACCAGTGAGCAGCCGGGACAGAAGTTCTTC.

The rearrangement joins TRBV4-1 to TRBJ1-2, with D possibly being TRBD1 (5 bases). Trimming left V 4 bases short and J 4 bases short, with 16 bases between. The CDR3 loop spans 15 amino acids. Germline values: CDR1 MGHRA, CDR2 YSYEKL. The CDR3 region is CASSRQGVELYGYTF. CDR3 DNA: TGCGCCAGCAGCCGGCAGGGCGTGGAACTCTATGGCTACACCTTC.

This clonotype was counted a few times. The V call is TRBV6-5, the J call TRBJ1-1, with D possibly matching TRBD1 (5 bases). The V gene's germline CDR1 is MNHEY and CDR2 SVGAGI. The CDR3 covers 13 residues. Trimming left V 4 bases short and J 1 base short, with 7 bases between. CDR3 sequence: CASSSQENTEAFF. The CDR3 DNA reads TGTGCCAGCAGTTCACAGGAGAACACTGAAGCTTTCTTT.

This chain connects TRBV3-1 to TRBJ2-1; D perhaps matches TRBD2 (5 bases). V was clipped by 0 bases and J by 9 bases, with 6 bases between them. CDR3 size: 12 residues. From germline, CDR1 is LGHDT and CDR2 YNNKEL (reference sequence). As DNA, the CDR3 is TGTGCCAGCAGCCAAGAGGGGAGTGAGCAGTTCTTC. Amino acids: CASSQEGSEQFF.

V usage is TRBV19 and J usage is TRBJ2-4; D is possibly TRBD1 (6 bases). Trimming pared 10 bases from V and 2 bases from J, leaving 9 bases between. The CDR3 spans 12 residues. Germline CDR1 is LNHDA and CDR2 is SQIVND (reference sequence). The CDR3 here is CATRGTKNIQYF. The CDR3 coding sequence is TGTGCCACCAGGGGAACCAAAAACATTCAGTACTTC.

The chain uses TRBV7-2 and TRBJ2-7; D not certain. The germline V gene has CDR1 SGHTA and CDR2 FQGNSA. The CDR3 is 14 residues long. Deletions cut 4 bases from V and 2 bases from J, with 12 bases between. The CDR3 sequence is CASSSPGLTYEQYF. The CDR3 nucleotides read TGTGCCAGCAGCTCACCCGGGCTTACCTACGAGCAGTACTTC.

This clonotype was seen many times. V and J are TRBV12-3 or TRBV12-4 and TRBJ2-5; 10 bases fit TRBD2. Trimming at V came to 4 bases and at J to 1 base, leaving 3 bases not matched to a gene. The CDR3 covers 15 residues. The DNA for the CDR3 is TGTGCCAGCAGTTCTAGCGGGGGCTTCCAAGAGACCCAGTACTTC. Amino acids: CASSSSGGFQETQYF.

The chain links TRBV5-1 to TRBJ1-1; no reliable D call. CDR1 is SGHRS and CDR2 is YFSETQ in the germline V gene. The CDR3 runs to 14 residues. Trimming removed 0 bases from V and 4 bases from J, with 10 bases in between. For the CDR3, the DNA is TGCGCCAGCAGCTTGGGCCAGGAGGCCACTGAAGCTTTCTTT. Its protein is CASSLGQEATEAFF.

Note on this clonotype: The junction and the germline gene differ at one end; a read error may be behind it. This sequence joins TRBV5-6 and TRBJ2-3; weak D call: TRBD2 (5 bases). The CDR3 sequence is 14 residues long. The V gene's germline CDR1 is SGHDT and CDR2 YYEEEE. CDR3: CASSLDWSTDTQYF. Written as DNA, the CDR3 is TGTGCCAGCAGCCTGGACTGGAGCACGGATACGCAGTATTTT.

This clonotype was counted between two and nine times. The V and J genes are TRBV29-1 and TRBJ2-7; D may match TRBD1 or TRBD2 (7 bases each). Germline CDR1 SQVTM, CDR2 ANQGSEA. The CDR3 consists of 17 residues. V gave up 7 bases and J gave up 0 bases, with 25 bases separating them. Here the CDR3 reads CSAGGPTGDISSYEQYF. In nucleotides, the CDR3 is TGCAGCGCCGGGGGGCCAACAGGGGATATCAGCTCCTACGAGCAGTACTTC.

V gene TRBV12-3 or TRBV12-4 combines with J gene TRBJ1-2; 7 bases agree with TRBD1. The CDR3 consists of 13 residues. The J segment lost 4 bases and the V segment lost 10 bases, leaving 9 bases of the junction unmatched. DNA of the CDR3: TGTGCCAACAGCCTCGCAGGGGGCTATGGCTACACCTTC. It is translated as CANSLAGGYGYTF.

This clonotype was picked up a small number of times. The rearrangement joins TRBV5-1 to TRBJ2-7; 7 nucleotides align to TRBD1. The ends lost 4 bases at V and 3 bases at J; junction bases unmatched: 13. This CDR3 is built from 16 residues. Germline CDR1 is SGHRS and CDR2 is YFSETQ. CDR3 amino acids: CASSPHRDSENYEQYF. The DNA of the CDR3 is TGCGCCAGCAGCCCCCACCGGGACAGCGAAAACTACGAGCAGTACTTC.

At least ten counts were recorded for this clonotype. The chain links TRBV5-1 to TRBJ2-3, with D possibly matching TRBD2 (6 bases). CDR3 length: 15 residues. Trimming cost V 3 bases and J 2 bases, with 13 bases left between them. Germline V gives CDR1 SGHRS, CDR2 YFSETQ. CDR3 nucleotides: TGCGCCAGCAGCTCAACGGGGGTCTTCACAGATACGCAGTATTTT. It yields the protein CASSSTGVFTDTQYF.

The chain joins TRBV27 to TRBJ1-2; 7 bases fit TRBD1. Germline CDR1 and CDR2: MNHEY and SMNVEV (reference sequence). This CDR3 has 15 amino acids. V was pared by 7 bases and J by 0 bases, with 8 bases of the junction left unmatched. CDR3 in DNA: TGTGCCAGCACTGGGACAGCTAATTCTAACTATGGCTACACCTTC. It encodes CASTGTANSNYGYTF.

The chain couples TRBV5-1 to TRBJ1-2; 7 bases align to TRBD1. J lost 2 bases, V lost 0 bases, and 7 bases had no gene match. Germline CDR1 and CDR2: SGHRS and YFSETQ. The CDR3 runs 16 residues. DNA of the CDR3: TGCGCCAGCAGCTTGGCCGGGGGACAGAGGAACTATGGCTACACCTTC. Amino acids: CASSLAGGQRNYGYTF.

The rearrangement uses TRBV28 and TRBJ2-1; no clear D gene. The germline V gene encodes CDR1 MDHEN and CDR2 SYDVKM. Trimming shortened V by 6 bases and J by 6 bases, and 18 bases separated the two germline ends. The CDR3 runs 15 residues. CDR3 sequence (DNA): TGTGCCAGCAGCTTAATAGGCCTTCTGACCAATGAGCAGTTCTTC. This translates into CASSLIGLLTNEQFF.

CDR3 coding DNA: TGTGCCAGCAGTTTAGTCTCCCGACTAGCGGGTGCCCTTAACGAGCAGTACTTC. The encoded protein is CASSLVSRLAGALNEQYF. The chain joins TRBV12-3 or TRBV12-4 to TRBJ2-7, with 10 bases that match TRBD2. Trimming took 1 base from V and 5 from J; bases not matched to a gene: 14. The length of the CDR3 is 18 residues.

A few counts support this clonotype. This chain connects TRBV4-1 to TRBJ2-3; 7 positions match TRBD1. This CDR3 spans 15 amino acids. Germline V gives CDR1 MGHRA, CDR2 YSYEKL. The junction had 11 bases not matched to a gene; V was cut back by 6 bases and J by 5 bases. DNA for the CDR3: TGCGCCAGCAGTCCAAGGAGTCAGGGGGTAGATACGCAGTATTTT. This translates into CASSPRSQGVDTQYF.

This clonotype occurred a few times. The chain is built from TRBV7-2 and TRBJ2-5; D may be TRBD1 (5 bases). The CDR3 runs to 15 residues. Germline CDR1 and CDR2: SGHTA and FQGNSA. The V gene lost 3 bases and the J gene lost 0 bases, with 11 bases spanning the gap. CDR3 protein: CASSFDRLYQETQYF. The DNA for the CDR3 is TGTGCCAGCAGCTTCGACAGATTGTACCAAGAGACCCAGTACTTC.

The chain joins TRBV19 to TRBJ1-1; 12 bases are shared with TRBD1. Germline lookup yields CDR1 LNHDA and CDR2 SQIVND (reference sequence). The CDR3 is made up of 15 amino acids. Losses at the gene ends were 6 bases for V and 3 bases for J; bases not matched to a gene: 5. The CDR3 DNA sequence: TGTGCCAGTAGGGGGACAGGGGGCGGACACACTGAAGCTTTCTTT. Its translation: CASRGTGGGHTEAFF.

The J gene is TRBJ1-6, the V gene TRBV7-9; 7 bases match TRBD1. J was trimmed by 10 bases and V by 6 bases; bases with no gene match: 6. The CDR3 spans 13 residues. CDR1 and CDR2 (germline): SEHNR, FQNEAQ (reference sequence). The CDR3 DNA reads as TGTGCCAGCAGTCGGACAGGTGACTCACCCCTCCACTTT. Translated: CASSRTGDSPLHF.

This chain joins TRBV28 and TRBJ1-4; maybe TRBD1 (5 bases). CDR3 size: 14 residues. Per the germline V gene, CDR1 is MDHEN and CDR2 is SYDVKM. The V end was cut by 6 bases, the J end by 5 bases, with 13 bases between. In nucleotides, the CDR3 is TGTGCCAGCAGCCCTGGGTGGACAAATGAAAAACTGTTTTTT. As protein: CASSPGWTNEKLFF.